The 13 T cell receptor beta chains below all came from one sample that was sequenced in a study of blood T cell repertoires in COVID-19. Using immunoSEQ multiplex PCR, the repertoire was profiled, and TCRdb retains in-frame clones only, with some absent. This table holds 250,000 to 300,000 clones, 89% found once. The sequenced material came from peripheral blood. The receptors shown here come from a woman aged 55-75 years with acute or convalescent COVID-19.

The chain couples TRBV3-1 (or the pseudogene TRBV3-2) to TRBJ2-7, with 9 bases fitting TRBD2. There are 16 residues in the CDR3. The ends lost 4 bases at V and 0 bases at J; junction bases unmatched: 7. Germline CDR1 reads LGHDT; CDR2 reads YNNKEL (reference sequence). CDR3 in amino acids: CASSPDSGSRSYEQYF. The DNA for the CDR3 is TGTGCCAGCAGCCCAGATAGCGGGAGCCGCTCCTACGAGCAGTACTTC.

This chain connects TRBV7-9 to TRBJ2-1; 7 bases align to TRBD1. Losses at the gene ends were 5 bases for V and 5 bases for J; bases not matched to a gene: 12. The CDR3 consists of 16 residues. Germline-derived CDR1 and CDR2 are SEHNR and FQNEAQ (reference sequence). The CDR3 nucleotides read TGTGCCAGCAGCCCTCCCGGGACAGAGACCAACAATGAGCAGTTCTTC. It yields the protein CASSPPGTETNNEQFF.

J is TRBJ1-2 and V is TRBV7-9; no firm D call. V lost 7 bases, J lost 3 bases, and 18 bases lay in between. Germline CDR1 and CDR2: SEHNR and FQNEAQ (reference sequence). CDR3 size: 15 residues. CDR3 protein: CASTQRNSKYYGYTF. The DNA for the CDR3 is TGTGCCAGCACCCAACGCAATAGTAAGTACTATGGCTACACCTTC. The entire variable domain, with the rest obtained from reference TRBV7-9 and TRBJ1-2, is as follows: DTGVSQNPRHKITKRGQNVTFRCDPISEHNRLYWYRQTLGQGPEFLTYFQNEAQLEKSRLLSDRFSAERPKGSFSTLEIQRTEQGDSAMYLCASTQRNSKYYGYTFGSGTRLTVV.

The gene calls are TRBV7-9 and TRBJ1-2, with 9 bases fitting TRBD1. V lost 6 bases to trimming and J lost 4 bases; unmatched junction nucleotides: 9. This CDR3 has 15 amino acids. CDR1 is SEHNR, CDR2 FQNEAQ, per germline (reference sequence). CDR3 sequence reads: CASRFTGGSAYGYTF. Written as DNA, the CDR3 is TGTGCCAGCAGGTTTACAGGGGGCTCTGCCTATGGCTACACCTTC.

This chain uses TRBV3-1 (or the pseudogene TRBV3-2) with TRBJ1-4; D remains unclear. The CDR3 sequence is 15 residues long. Deletions cut 3 bases from V and 0 bases from J, with 8 bases between. Germline CDR1 and CDR2: LGHDT and YNNKEL (reference sequence). The CDR3 DNA is TGTGCCAGCAGCCATTCAGGTTCAACTAATGAAAAACTGTTTTTT. Translated: CASSHSGSTNEKLFF.

The V gene is TRBV3-1 (or the pseudogene TRBV3-2), the J gene TRBJ2-4; weak D call: TRBD1 (6 bases). Germline assignment: CDR1 LGHDT and CDR2 YNNKEL (reference sequence). The CDR3 runs to 16 residues. Trimming left V 3 bases short and J 9 bases short, with 21 bases between. The DNA of the CDR3 is TGTGCCAGCAGCCACTGGTGGGGACGGCTAGGGGGCATTCAGTACTTC. It translates to CASSHWWGRLGGIQYF.

The chain has TRBV7-2 and TRBJ2-2, with 9 bases that match TRBD2. The trim removed 7 bases at V and 6 bases at J, leaving 6 bases unmatched. Germline CDR1 SGHTA, CDR2 FQGNSA. CDR3 size: 14 residues. CDR3 in amino acids: CASTRTSAAGELFF. In DNA, the CDR3 is TGTGCCAGCACGCGGACTAGCGCTGCCGGGGAGCTGTTTTTT.

V and J are TRBV25-1 and TRBJ1-5; the D gene is possibly TRBD1 (5 bases). The CDR3 consists of 10 residues. The germline CDR1 and CDR2 sequences are MGHDK and SYGVNS. Trimming shortened V by 8 bases and J by 9 bases, and 8 bases separated the two germline ends. DNA of the CDR3: TGTGCCAGCGGGGACTGGCCCCAGCATTTT. Amino acids: CASGDWPQHF.

The chain is built from TRBV5-1 and TRBJ1-5; possibly TRBD1 for D (5 bases). The length of the CDR3 is 13 residues. The V gene lost 7 bases and the J gene lost 7 bases, with 15 bases spanning the gap. Germline lookup yields CDR1 SGHRS and CDR2 YFSETQ. CDR3 bases: TGCGCCAGCGGACCCAGGGTTGGGCAGCCCCAGCATTTT. Residues: CASGPRVGQPQHF. Full variable domain (rest looked up from reference TRBV5-1 and TRBJ1-5): KAGVTQTPRYLIKTRGQQVTLSCSPISGHRSVSWYQQTPGQGLQFLFEYFSETQRNKGNFPGRFSGRQFSNSRSEMNVSTLELGDSALYLCASGPRVGQPQHFGDGTRLSIL.

The rearrangement joins TRBV4-1 to TRBJ1-1; D not certain. This CDR3 region has 15 residues. Germline values: CDR1 MGHRA, CDR2 YSYEKL. The V end was cut by 1 base, the J end by 0 bases, with 9 bases between. The CDR3 bases are TGCGCCAGCAGCCAAGTTATAGTAGTGAACACTGAAGCTTTCTTT. It is translated as CASSQVIVVNTEAFF.

J is TRBJ2-5 and V is TRBV7-8, with 7 bases lining up with TRBD1. There are 16 residues in the CDR3. V was pared by 4 bases and J by 3 bases, with 11 bases of the junction left unmatched. CDR1 SGHVS and CDR2 FQNEAQ come from the germline V gene. The CDR3 nucleotides are TGTGCCAGCAGCTCAATGCTCTGGACAGGAAAAGAGACCCAGTACTTC. Amino acid sequence: CASSSMLWTGKETQYF.

This clone came up once. V and J are TRBV3-1 (or the pseudogene TRBV3-2) and TRBJ2-6; 9 bases are a match to TRBD1. Losses at the gene ends were 7 bases for V and 0 bases for J; bases not matched to a gene: 13. The germline V gene encodes CDR1 LGHDT and CDR2 YNNKEL (reference sequence). The CDR3 is made up of 19 amino acids. CDR3 region: CASTGSGTGRCSGANVLTF. The CDR3 region has the DNA TGTGCCAGCACCGGTTCCGGGACAGGGAGGTGCTCTGGGGCCAACGTCCTGACTTTC.

This clone has a single count. V gene TRBV4-3 combines with J gene TRBJ1-5; D ambiguous. Deletions cut 0 bases from V and 6 bases from J, with 12 bases between. The V gene's germline CDR1 is LGHNA and CDR2 YSLEER. CDR3 length: 15 amino acids. CDR3 sequence (DNA): TGCGCCAGCAGCCAAGACGCCTCCGGCGGTCAGCCCCAGCATTTT. This encodes CASSQDASGGQPQHF.